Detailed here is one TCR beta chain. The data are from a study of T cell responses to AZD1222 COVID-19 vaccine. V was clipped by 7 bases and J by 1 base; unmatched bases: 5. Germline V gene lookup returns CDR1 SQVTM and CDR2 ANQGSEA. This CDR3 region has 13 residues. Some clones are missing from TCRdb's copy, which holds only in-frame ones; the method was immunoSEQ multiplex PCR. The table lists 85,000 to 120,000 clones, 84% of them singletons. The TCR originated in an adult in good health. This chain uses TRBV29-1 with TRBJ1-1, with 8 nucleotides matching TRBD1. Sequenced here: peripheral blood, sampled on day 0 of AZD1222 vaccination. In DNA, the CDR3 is TGCAGCGGTAGACAGGGGAGGAACACTGAAGCTTTCTTT. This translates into CSGRQGRNTEAFF.